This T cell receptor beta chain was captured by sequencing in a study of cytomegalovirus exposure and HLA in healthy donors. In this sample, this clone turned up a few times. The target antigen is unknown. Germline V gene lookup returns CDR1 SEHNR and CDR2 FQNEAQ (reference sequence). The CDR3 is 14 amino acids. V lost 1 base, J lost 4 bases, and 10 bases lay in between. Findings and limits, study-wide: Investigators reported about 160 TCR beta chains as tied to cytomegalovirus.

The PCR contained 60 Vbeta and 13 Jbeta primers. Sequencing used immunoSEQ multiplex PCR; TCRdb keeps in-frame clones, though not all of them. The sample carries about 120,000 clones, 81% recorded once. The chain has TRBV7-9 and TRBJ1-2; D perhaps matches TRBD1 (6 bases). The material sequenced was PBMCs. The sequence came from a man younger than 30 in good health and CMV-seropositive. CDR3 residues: CASSLVARGYGYTF. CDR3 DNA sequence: TGTGCCAGCAGCTTAGTAGCCAGGGGCTATGGCTACACCTTC.